This is a list of T cell receptor beta chains from one sample in a study of Graves' ophthalmopathy and Graves' hyperthyroidism. TCRdb recomputed calls from the multiplex PCR reads with MiXCR, one row per CDR3 protein. The sample has hundreds of thousands of distinct CDR3 sequences; 22% are singletons. Sequenced sample: peripheral blood. The receptors derive from a woman aged 18-29 years with stable Graves' hyperthyroidism. Some clones in this sample may be carry-over from other donors' samples. The CDR3 runs from the conserved cysteine through the conserved F or W. A D gene is named only where the DNA matches it firmly. Size values are once, few and many counts, or a class for expanded clones, and some rows have none.

>NA|TRBV11-1|many|TRBJ1-2
CASTPRGGTGSYGYTF
TGTGCCAGCACCCCGCGCGGGGGGACTGGTAGCTATGGCTACACCTTC
>NA|TRBV6-5|many|TRBJ1-5
CASSPRGGPSQPQHF
TGTGCCAGCAGTCCCCGAGGGGGACCAAGTCAGCCCCAGCATTTT
>TRBD2|TRBV20-1|many|TRBJ2-5
CSASGRGGETQYF
TGCAGTGCTAGCGGGAGGGGGGGAGAGACCCAGTACTTC
>NA|TRBV30|few|TRBJ1-1
CAWSVSANTEAFF
TGTGCCTGGAGTGTATCGGCCAACACTGAAGCTTTCTTT
>TRBD1|TRBV7-2|many|TRBJ1-2
CASSEDRGRGGYTF
TGTGCCAGCAGCGAGGACAGGGGGCGAGGTGGCTACACCTTC
>NA|TRBV6-5|NA|TRBJ2-2
CASSSLGGGELFF
TGTGCCAGCAGTTCCCTGGGGGGAGGGGAGCTGTTTTTT
>TRBD1|TRBV6-1|many|TRBJ2-7
CASSKRTGGYEQYF
TGTGCCAGCAGCAAGAGGACAGGGGGCTACGAGCAGTACTTC
>NA|TRBV25-1|many|TRBJ1-2
CASTQQGDYGYTF
TGTGCCAGCACCCAACAAGGGGACTATGGCTACACCTTC
>NA|TRBV11-3|few|TRBJ2-5
CASSLVLLPDQETQYF
TGTGCCAGCAGCTTAGTCCTTCTCCCAGATCAAGAGACCCAGTACTTC
>TRBD1|TRBV10-3|many|TRBJ1-6
CAIRVRQGWYNSPLHF
TGTGCCATCAGAGTCAGACAGGGGTGGTATAATTCACCCCTCCACTTT
>NA|TRBV6-2/TRBV6-3|NA|TRBJ2-4
CASSLRDGELLAKNIQYF
TGTGCCAGCAGTTTAAGGGATGGAGAGCTTCTAGCCAAAAACATTCAGTACTTC
>NA|TRBV20-1|many|TRBJ2-5
CSALRQVWGETQYF
TGCAGTGCCCTGAGACAGGTGTGGGGAGAGACCCAGTACTTC
>NA|TRBV12-3/TRBV12-4|many|TRBJ2-4
CASSSRLGRAKVGSNIKYF
TGTGCCAGCAGTTCCCGACTGGGCAGGGCGAAGGTGGGTTCTAACATTAAGTACTTC
>TRBD2|TRBV5-1|NA|TRBJ2-5
CASSFGGLAGADRIETQYF
TGCGCCAGCAGCTTTGGAGGACTAGCGGGAGCGGACAGGATTGAGACCCAGTACTTC
>NA|TRBV14|many|TRBJ2-5
CASSQDLGVQETQYF
TGTGCCAGCAGCCAAGATTTGGGAGTACAAGAGACCCAGTACTTC
>NA|TRBV9|NA|TRBJ1-1
CASSVALDTEAFF
TGTGCCAGCAGCGTAGCTCTTGACACTGAAGCTTTCTTT
>TRBD2|TRBV9|many|TRBJ2-2
CASSSPGLAGDVGELFF
TGTGCCAGCAGCAGCCCGGGACTAGCGGGAGACGTCGGGGAGCTGTTTTTT
>NA|TRBV6-1|NA|TRBJ1-2
CASSEAGQGFYGYTF
TGTGCCAGCAGTGAAGCTGGGCAGGGGTTCTATGGCTACACCTTC
>NA|TRBV12-3/TRBV12-4|many|TRBJ1-3
CASSLDIGGAGNTIYF
TGTGCCAGCAGCCTAGATATAGGCGGGGCTGGAAACACCATATATTTT
>NA|TRBV30|many|TRBJ1-1
CAWVSLTGGTEAFF
TGTGCCTGGGTAAGCCTGACAGGAGGGACTGAAGCTTTCTTT
>TRBD1|TRBV13|NA|TRBJ2-1
CASTPGGQGAYNEQFF
TGTGCCAGCACTCCAGGGGGTCAGGGTGCCTACAATGAGCAGTTCTTC
>TRBD1|TRBV12-3/TRBV12-4|few|TRBJ2-7
CASRYRGRGYEQYF
TGTGCCAGCAGGTACAGGGGGAGAGGTTACGAGCAGTACTTC
>TRBD1|TRBV29-1|many|TRBJ1-1
CSVSRGLNTEAFF
TGCAGCGTTTCCAGGGGGCTTAACACTGAAGCTTTCTTT
>TRBD1|TRBV5-1|NA|TRBJ1-2
CASSNGQGATSNYGYTF
TGCGCCAGCAGCAACGGACAGGGTGCGACTAGTAACTATGGCTACACCTTC
>NA|TRBV11-2|many|TRBJ2-7
CASSYQDSWSGEQYF
TGTGCCAGCAGCTACCAGGACTCTTGGTCGGGCGAGCAGTACTTC